This T cell receptor beta chain was observed in a study of T cells after yellow fever vaccination. TCRdb passed the 5' RACE reads through MiXCR, listing each CDR3 protein once. Of a few hundred thousand distinct CDR3 sequences in the sample, 10% to 15% were seen once. This clonotype was observed a few times. Between the trimmed V and J ends, which lost 1 base and 7 bases, there was a span of 14 bases. Germline CDR1 is SEHNR and CDR2 is FQNEAQ (reference sequence). This CDR3 has 14 residues. The sequence was collected from a man aged 25 to 45 who received the YFV17D yellow fever vaccine. The sequencing used CD4+ T cells sorted from PBMCs, collected 45 days after the yellow fever booster vaccination. This chain links TRBV7-9 with TRBJ2-7, with unresolved D. CDR3 region: CASSLEAARGEQYF. DNA of the CDR3: TGTGCCAGCAGCTTAGAGGCGGCTAGAGGTGAGCAGTACTTC.